Below, one T cell receptor beta chain is given with its context. Its antigen is not yet known. Qualities for individual bases were not recorded, and no much larger clone is one base off. There are 14 amino acids in the CDR3, from cysteine to phenylalanine inclusive. Of the read, only the CDR3 DNA is kept; its 42 bases are in frame from base 1. The V and J ends are trimmed by 2 bases and 5 bases, leaving 9 bases between them. The CDR1 and CDR2 encoded by the germline V gene are KGHSH and LQKENI. The cohort consisted of approximately 670 healthy bone marrow donors. Cohort members were all nominally healthy when sampled, although unrecorded immune exposures were likely present. The donor tested CMV seropositive, placing the donor among the 289 seropositive members of the cohort. Each donor provided a peripheral blood sample, and peripheral blood mononuclear cells were used for TCR beta sequencing. Genomic DNA was extracted from the blood cell samples with the Qiagen DNeasy Blood Extraction Kit.

This entry belongs to a study of cytomegalovirus exposure and HLA in healthy donors (dated by TCRdb to about 2017). Context from the whole study: An earlier analysis of around 600 of the donors reported 250 to 300 Gb of sequence data and 120 million or so unique TCR beta sequences from about 180 million T cells. High-throughput TCR immunosequencing, statistical association of individual TCRs with disease status, and machine learning were combined to predict cytomegalovirus infection status. A later genetic analysis used genome-wide SNP genotypes for 398 of the 666 donors, treating that subset as a discovery cohort. The study used immunosequencing to profile the T cell repertoires of hundreds of subjects and linked those repertoires to cytomegalovirus serostatus. Every repertoire in the discovery cohort had been generated on one and the same sequencing platform. About five DR-DQ haplotypes were treated as single units for association and clustering because of strong linkage in the cohort. The study aimed to test whether cataloging public T cell receptors could reveal signatures of past pathogen exposure. In the later analysis, no new phenotypic data were used to find candidate immune exposures; instead, reliance was placed on TCR beta sequences and their occurrence across donors. An early release covering roughly 640 HLA-typed donors comprised roughly 300 gigabases of sequencing data and roughly 85 million unique TCR sequences. Among the roughly 400 genotyped donors, around 81% belonged to the genetic ancestry cluster associated with self-reported Caucasian donors. Donor age, sex, ethnicity and CMV serostatus were compiled alongside the repertoire data. An earlier analysis of approximately 630 of the donors applied high-throughput TCR beta sequencing to assess whether each TCR beta V gene segment acted as functional or pseudogenic. On average, roughly 250,000 unique TCR beta nucleotide sequences were sequenced per donor among some 420 genotyped donors of the cohort, with roughly 19% of those sequences being non-productive. The number of donors typed differed by locus, with about 620-630 for A, B, C, DRB1 and DQB1, around 500 for DQA1, nearly 610 for DPA1, and some 440 for DPB1. To study patterns of TCR occurrence, a later analysis re-analyzed previously published TCR beta repertoires from several hundred donors and added high-resolution HLA genotyping. Along with the roughly 670-subject first cohort, a separate validation cohort of around 120 different subjects was used. Both class I and class II loci were covered by HLA typing, at four-digit resolution.

The library was produced with the immunoSEQ multiplex PCR assay. For the multiplex PCR, a mixture combining 60 forward primers for TCR Vbeta segments and 13 reverse primers for TCR Jbeta segments was used. The CDR3 region of rearranged TCR beta genes was amplified from genomic DNA with a multiplex PCR assay. The amplified TCR beta libraries were sequenced on the Illumina HiSeq System as 87-base-pair reads. The authors processed their data as follows. A later analysis tallied 70 million to 100 million unique TCR beta chains across the 600 to 700 repertoires, and approximately 9.9 million of those chains were shared by two or more donors. Raw reads were error-corrected and collapsed into unique sequences with a nearest-neighbor algorithm that merged closely related sequences to remove PCR and sequencing errors. To assign V, D and J gene segments, CDR3 sequences were aligned to IMGT reference sequences. Each retained sequence needed at least a six-nucleotide match to both a V gene segment and a J gene segment. Rearrangements were classified as productive when the CDR3 lacked stop codons and remained in frame with V and J, and all other rearrangements were classified as non-productive. CDR3 was defined by IMGT convention, running from the second conserved V-encoded cysteine to the conserved J-encoded phenylalanine. Sequences without an unambiguous match to a single V gene segment were excluded from the earlier analysis of 450 to 650 of the donors. An earlier analysis of under 750 of the donors called V segments functional above 56.7% productive rearrangements and segregating when the between-donor standard deviation exceeded 5%. To diagnose cytomegalovirus status from the catalog of TCR beta chain sequences, a statistical classification framework was built. A later analysis assigned V and J genes by comparing TCR nucleotide sequences with IMGT/GENE-DB human TR gene sequences. In a later analysis, CDR3 sequences and most-parsimonious VDJ recombination scenarios were assigned using the TCRdist pipeline. In a later analysis, every TCR beta chain was defined by the combination of its CDR3 amino acid sequence and its V-gene family, and reads without a unique V-gene family were dropped. In a later analysis, a few hundred highly shared, low-generation-probability nucleotide sequences were removed to address suspected cross-contamination and a sequencing artifact. In a later analysis, a clonal expansion index was calculated for each public chain from normalized within-repertoire ranks of inferred template counts. A later analysis computed generation probabilities with a VDJ recombination model fitted to out-of-frame rearrangements, and checked the results against IGoR. In a later analysis, hypergeometric tests were used to score TCR-TCR, TCR-HLA and TCR-CMV co-occurrence, with a repertoire-size bias correction applied to TCR pairs. In a later analysis, false discovery rates were estimated by permuting HLA or CMV assignments 20 times. In a later analysis, co-occurring TCRs were grouped with DBSCAN, and TCRdist sequence similarity was added when clustering was performed within HLA-allele-positive subsets. Co-occurrence clustering excluded repertoires with fewer than 30,000 or more than 120,000 public chains, plus five with anomalous nucleotide sharing. This immuneACCESS table, as held by TCRdb, lists in-frame sequences with V and J called but not all clones. Of the missing ones, under half trace to an unresolved V gene in checked studies; the others have no known cause. The V and J calls and clone size are taken from that table; D and trimming were inferred from the DNA. Within this sample are roughly 63,000 clones, with roughly 71% of them counted one time only. The ten largest clones represent around a quarter of the sample.

Paper-wide results and their limitations: The study gave a list of 150 to 200 TCR beta chains associated with cytomegalovirus. Some IMGT-functional V segments, including TRBV6-2 and TRBV6-3, could not be told apart with the 87-base-pair reads, so those segments were excluded. A later analysis found that most CMV-associated TCR beta chains appeared HLA-restricted, with HLA associations seemingly driven largely by CMV exposure. In an earlier analysis of more than 500 of the donors, most TCR beta V segments appeared in productive rearrangements about 87% or about 30% of the time, broadly matching IMGT annotations. A cluster of highly shared sequence variants was judged likely to represent a technical artifact of the sequencing pipeline. Specific HLA alleles were associated with over 15,000 TCR beta sequences at a false discovery rate of 0.05 in a later analysis. HLA typing was unavailable for some donors at each locus, so association tests used only the typed subset. Most TCR sequences were observed very rarely across donors, whereas some public TCRs were present in many individuals. Compared with equally common non-associated chains, HLA-associated TCR beta chains in a later analysis were more clonally expanded and had lower generation probabilities. According to a later genetic analysis, donors in an Asian-associated ancestry cluster had fewer N-insertions in productive TCRs than the approximately 630-donor mean. The only immune exposure information available for the cohort was CMV serostatus. A later analysis found that TCR association rates varied across HLA loci, with DRB1 alleles showing the most associated TCRs and HLA-C alleles the fewest. A later analysis reported that several top co-occurrence clusters appeared linked to parvovirus B19, influenza, CMV and Epstein-Barr virus. A further reported finding was that TCR beta sequences accurately predicted the HLA-A and HLA-B alleles for most subjects in the first cohort. Only TCR beta chains were sequenced in this cohort, and the absence of alpha or paired-chain data limited detectable features. The earlier analysis of 587 of the donors excluded about 16 rarely observed V segments, including chromosome 9 orphons, because counts were too low. The classifier was reported to diagnose cytomegalovirus status with high specificity and sensitivity in both the original and validation cohorts. The authors suggested that the approach could potentially be generalized to other disease states and immunological phenotypes. V-gene and J-gene trimming of TCR beta chains was associated with a missense DCLRE1C variant in a later genetic analysis, and the association was replicated in an independent cohort. Linkage disequilibrium might explain the correlated functional status among segregating V segments, but an unknown experimental factor could not be excluded. Roughly uniform sequencing depth across donors was assumed in presence/absence analyses, although this assumption may not hold. In vitro tests confirmed that three of the cytomegalovirus-associated TCR beta chains recognize cytomegalovirus antigens. Strong co-occurrence of HLA alleles, especially DR and DQ, made assigning TCR associations to individual alleles difficult.

The sample comprised PBMCs. The V gene is TRBV18 and the J gene is TRBJ2-2; a weak D assignment points to TRBD2 (6 bases agree). This sequence originates from a man in his fifties or sixties in good health and CMV-seropositive. Here is the DNA: TGTGCCAGCTCACCAAGGCGGGAAACCGGGGAGCTGTTTTTT. Translated, it gives CASSPRRETGELFF.